This T cell receptor (beta chain) is from a study of shared clonotypes between healthy human individuals (dated by TCRdb to between 2020 and 2021). About the study as a whole: The cohort included three men and two women between 18 and 49 years of age. For each donor, CD4 naive and CD4 memory were each given three plates, CD8 naive was given two plates, and CD8 memory was given one plate. Different laboratories and diverse techniques were used to prepare libraries and sequence TCR repertoires, to increase sequencing depth and limit assay-specific biases. Blood TCR repertoires of a handful of healthy adults were deeply sequenced to estimate repertoire size and the extent of clonotype sharing between individuals. Each donor's leukapheresis produced roughly between roughly 0.94 and 9.5 billion PBMCs. The study at large found these results: Larger estimated clonotype richness was generally found for naive subsets than for memory subsets. About 5% of naive CD4, roughly 3.5% of naive CD8, 2% to 2.5% of memory CD4, and 0.35% to 0.5% of memory CD8 clonotypes were shared across several donors. Incomplete sequencing was indicated by rarefaction of sorted-subset datasets, despite the large sequencing depth. Clonotypes shared by all four sorted-subset donors showed higher generation probabilities than non-shared clonotypes. Sampling was limited to blood, and TCR repertoires in tissue likely differ from TCR repertoires in blood. Because the study included only a small number of donors, the genetic and exposure-history diversity represented was limited. Pairwise subsampling led to the expectation that sequencing depth would affect the degree of clonotype sharing among donors.

Relative to germline, V is 0 bases shorter and J is 4 bases shorter, with 14 bases between their ends. Based on the germline V gene (reference sequence), the CDR1 and CDR2 sequences are SGHNT and YYREEE. Counted from cysteine to phenylalanine, this CDR3 has 16 amino acids. Only the CDR3 DNA is retained, 48 bases long and in frame from the first base. CD8 naive samples consisted of CD45RO-negative cells that were positively selected for CCR7, yielding a CD45RA+CCR7+ population without TemRA cells. Donors were healthy HIV-negative adults with no recently reported acute infections or vaccinations. All donors were Caucasian adults living in Nashville, Tennessee, USA. After blood collection by leukapheresis, PBMCs were isolated using Ficoll-Histopaque density gradient centrifugation and then cryopreserved in the vapor phase of liquid nitrogen. Analytical flow cytometry was used to check the purity and quantity of each magnetically sorted T cell population. Genomic DNA was isolated from every sorted fraction and measured by UV absorbance on a Nanodrop 2000c.

Using the deep immunoSEQ assay, multiplex PCR amplified TCR CDR3 regions from genomic DNA. Genomic DNA extracted from each cell subset was distributed evenly over all wells of several immunoSEQ 96-well plates, and each plate served as one replicate. For sorted subsets, roughly 200 ng genomic DNA, equal to 30,000 or so T cell genomes, was loaded into each replicate PCR. Purified libraries were measured with a Qubit 3.0 fluorometer, size-checked on a Bioanalyzer 2100, and measured again with the KAPA Library Quantification kit. Every immunoSEQ 96-well plate was sequenced on a dedicated single-read 150-cycle Illumina NextSeq 550 flow cell. From the authors' description of their analysis: Because only junctional sequences without quality scores were contained in the immunoSEQ output, filtering matching that applied to full-length reads could not be performed. Sequences were annotated with PyIR, a Python wrapper for IgBLAST v1.9, using IMGT germline references to assign V/J genes and CDR3. Reads were filtered out if the reads had weak V/J assignments (E-value above 1e-6), no CDR3, stop codons, out-of-frame junctions, or ambiguous translated residues. A V3J clonotype was defined by an identical inferred V gene, J gene, and CDR3 amino acid sequence. Percentage overlap between repertoires was computed as shared unique clonotypes divided by the size of the smaller repertoire. Repertoire richness was assessed with RTK rarefaction, the Chao1 estimator, and Recon v2.1 estimates of unobserved clonotypes. Generation probabilities were computed with OLGA for all TCRbeta clonotypes obtained by the gDNA method from several donors. TCRdb obtained this table from immuneACCESS and retained in-frame rearrangements with V and J assigned. These tables miss some clones; where compared with another copy, unresolved V genes account for less than half of the shortfall, and the remainder is unexplained. D and trimming were read from the DNA, whereas the V and J calls and clone size are those reported in that table. The table for this sample lists about 750,000 clones; 90% to 95% of them were counted only once. The ten largest clones represent 24% of the sample.

As for this clone: Its antigen specificity is not known. No clone much larger than this one lies a single base away; base qualities are absent.

The material sequenced was naive CD8+ T cells sorted from blood. According to the study, the label for this sample's cell subset or site signals: CD45RA+CCR7+. This receptor was identified in a man aged 30-40 years in good health. The V and J genes are TRBV5-4 and TRBJ2-1; no D gene is confidently identified. The DNA is as follows: TGTGCCAGCAGCTTGGCCGACGGTTGGCAGTACAATGAGCAGTTCTTC. Translated, it reads CASSLADGWQYNEQFF.